A selection of T cell receptor beta chains follows, all from one sample in a study of cytomegalovirus exposure and HLA in healthy donors. TCRdb's table, derived via immunoSEQ multiplex PCR, lists solely in-frame clones and lacks some. The sample has 150,000 or so clones, roughly 77% seen once. What was sequenced was PBMCs. These receptor sequences come from a man in his late teens or twenties in good health and CMV-seropositive. Both conserved end residues are part of each CDR3. The D gene is left open where the match is weak. Clone size is given for some rows only: seen once, a few or many times, or a class if the clone is expanded.

V gene,J gene,D gene,clone size,CDR3 DNA,CDR3 protein
TRBV27,TRBJ2-5,TRBD1,NA,TGTGCCAGCAGTTCGCTACAGGGGGTCGAGACCCAGTACTTC,CASSSLQGVETQYF
TRBV25-1,TRBJ1-4,NA,once,TGTGCCAGCAGTGCAGGGGTTAATGAAAAACTGTTTTTT,CASSAGVNEKLFF
TRBV5-4,TRBJ2-5,TRBD2,NA,TGTGCCAGCAGCTTGGACCTAGCGGGGACTGAGACCCAGTACTTC,CASSLDLAGTETQYF
TRBV6-5,TRBJ2-1,TRBD2,NA,TGTGCCAGCAGTTACTCGACTAGCGGGGCCTACAATGAGCAGTTCTTC,CASSYSTSGAYNEQFF
TRBV5-1,TRBJ1-5,TRBD1,NA,TGCGCCAGCAGCTCGGGGACAGATAGCAATCAGCCCCAGCATTTT,CASSSGTDSNQPQHF
TRBV28,TRBJ1-2,NA,NA,TGTGCCAGCACCCTCGGGGGATCTAGGTATGGCTACACCTTC,CASTLGGSRYGYTF
TRBV18,TRBJ1-1,TRBD1,NA,TGTGCCAGCTCACCGTTTGGGACAGGGAACACTGAAGCTTTCTTT,CASSPFGTGNTEAFF
TRBV11-3,TRBJ2-2,NA,NA,TGTGCCAGCAGCTTCCTCGGGGTCGGGGAGCTGTTTTTT,CASSFLGVGELFF
TRBV5-4,TRBJ1-5,NA,few,TGTGCCAGCAGCACACAGGGATATCAGCCCCAGCATTTT,CASSTQGYQPQHF
TRBV6-1,TRBJ1-2,TRBD1,NA,TGTGCCAGCAGCGAACATTCGGGACAGACCAACTATGGCTACACCTTC,CASSEHSGQTNYGYTF
TRBV5-1,TRBJ1-6,NA,NA,TGCGCCAGCAGCTTGGACGTCAGGGTGGGGAATTCACCCCTCCACTTT,CASSLDVRVGNSPLHF
TRBV27,TRBJ2-3,TRBD2,few,TGTGCCAGCAAAAACGGGGGGGCAGATACGCAGTATTTT,CASKNGGADTQYF
TRBV28,TRBJ1-4,TRBD1,NA,TGTGCCAGCAGTGCCCGACAGGGAACTAATGAAAAACTGTTTTTT,CASSARQGTNEKLFF
TRBV19,TRBJ2-3,NA,NA,TGTGCCAGTAGTAGGGACACCCTAGATACGCAGTATTTT,CASSRDTLDTQYF
TRBV20-1,TRBJ1-2,NA,once,TGCAGTGCTAGAGAACAGGCCCAGGCCCACTTC,CSAREQAQAHF
TRBV5-4,TRBJ1-4,NA,NA,TGTGCCAGCAGCACCCGTTCGACAGCGCTTAATGAAAAACTGTTTTTT,CASSTRSTALNEKLFF
TRBV5-4,TRBJ1-2,NA,NA,TGTGCCAGCAGCTTGGTCGGTAACTATGGCTACACCTTC,CASSLVGNYGYTF
TRBV28,TRBJ1-4,NA,NA,TGTGCCAGCAGTTCCCACAAGGGGCCCAATGAAAAACTGTTTTTT,CASSSHKGPNEKLFF
TRBV28,TRBJ2-5,NA,NA,TGTGCCAGCAGTTATATGACGCAGAAGGGGCATACCCAGTACTTC,CASSYMTQKGHTQYF
TRBV6-6,TRBJ2-5,TRBD1,NA,TGTGCCAGCAGGGGACAGGGGGGCGAGACCCAGTACTTC,CASRGQGGETQYF
TRBV2,TRBJ2-2,TRBD2,NA,TGTGCCAGCAGCCTAGCCCGTAGCGGGGGGGCCGAGCTGTTTTTT,CASSLARSGGAELFF
TRBV19,TRBJ1-2,NA,NA,TGTGCCAGTACCGAGGGGTCAGGGGATGGCTACACCTTC,CASTEGSGDGYTF
TRBV28,TRBJ1-2,TRBD1,once,TGTGCCAGCAGCCTCCGACAGGGTGGCTATGGCTACACCTTC,CASSLRQGGYGYTF
TRBV14,TRBJ2-1,TRBD2,NA,TGTGCCAGCAGCCAAGTGCTTAGCGGGGGGACTAGGCAGTTCTTC,CASSQVLSGGTRQFF
TRBV6-1,TRBJ1-1,TRBD1,once,TGTGCCAGCACCCCGACAGGGTTGAACACTGAAGCTTTCTTT,CASTPTGLNTEAFF
TRBV12-5,TRBJ2-4,TRBD1,few,TGTGCTAGTGGTTCGGGACAGTACGGAGCCAAAAACATTCAGTACTTC,CASGSGQYGAKNIQYF
TRBV7-9,TRBJ1-2,TRBD1,NA,TGTGCCAGCAGCTTTGGACAGGACTCAGATGGCTACACCTTC,CASSFGQDSDGYTF
TRBV13,TRBJ2-2,NA,NA,TGTGCCAGCAGCTCCCATCCCGGGGAGCTGTTTTTT,CASSSHPGELFF
TRBV4-1,TRBJ2-6,TRBD2,NA,TGCGCCAGCAGCCGGGAGGGTTTCTCTGGGGCCAACGTCCTGACTTTC,CASSREGFSGANVLTF
TRBV6-1,TRBJ1-1,NA,NA,TGTGCCAGCAGTGATCTGTACTCCGGGGGGACTGAAGCTTTCTTT,CASSDLYSGGTEAFF
TRBV4-1,TRBJ1-1,NA,NA,TGCGCCAGCAGCCAAGGCACAGGGCCAACTGAAGCTTTCTTT,CASSQGTGPTEAFF
TRBV7-9,TRBJ1-2,NA,NA,TGTGCCAGCAGCGAGCCACAGGATTCTGGCTACACCTTC,CASSEPQDSGYTF
TRBV6-6,TRBJ1-4,TRBD1,NA,TGTGCCAGCATCCCGGGACAGGGACGAGAAAAACTGTTTTTT,CASIPGQGREKLFF
TRBV5-1,TRBJ1-2,TRBD1,NA,TGCGCCAGCAGCTTGGACAGGGGAGAATATGGCTACACCTTC,CASSLDRGEYGYTF
TRBV18,TRBJ1-3,NA,NA,TGTGCCAGCTCACTAGCGACTGGCGGGACCTCTGGAAACACCATATATTTT,CASSLATGGTSGNTIYF
TRBV11-2,TRBJ2-1,TRBD2,NA,TGTGCCAGCAGCTTTCCTAGCGGGGGGTCATACAATGAGCAGTTCTTC,CASSFPSGGSYNEQFF
TRBV5-6,TRBJ2-2,NA,NA,TGTGCCAGCAGCTTGTCCCCTGGGCGGGCCGGCACCGGGGAGCTGTTTTTT,CASSLSPGRAGTGELFF
TRBV27,TRBJ1-5,TRBD1,NA,TGTGCCAGCAGTCGGACAGGGGGCGAGCTAGTTTACAGCAATCAGCCCCAGCATTTT,CASSRTGGELVYSNQPQHF
TRBV7-9,TRBJ1-1,TRBD1,NA,TGTGCCAGCAGCTTGACAGGGGAGAACACTGAAGCTTTCTTT,CASSLTGENTEAFF
TRBV4-1,TRBJ1-5,TRBD1,NA,TGCGCCAGCAGCCAAGGTGGCAGGGGGCGGCGCAATCAGCCCCAGCATTTT,CASSQGGRGRRNQPQHF
TRBV19,TRBJ2-5,NA,once,TGTGCCAGTAGTGCAAATAGTAGATTGCAAGAGACCCAGTACTTC,CASSANSRLQETQYF
TRBV30,TRBJ2-1,TRBD1,NA,TGTGCCTGGAGTGTCGACAGGGGTTATGAGCAGTTCTTC,CAWSVDRGYEQFF
TRBV7-3,TRBJ1-1,NA,NA,TGTGCCAGCAGCTTGGGGCCGACCGCTGAAGCTTTCTTT,CASSLGPTAEAFF
TRBV7-6,TRBJ1-1,NA,few,TGTGCCAGCAGCTCACCCCTGAGGGGGACCACTGAAGCTTTCTTT,CASSSPLRGTTEAFF
TRBV6-1,TRBJ1-1,TRBD1,NA,TGTGCCAGCAGGCCACAGGGGGTTTCTTCTGCTGAAGCTTTCTTT,CASRPQGVSSAEAFF
TRBV28,TRBJ2-5,NA,few,TGTGCCAGCAGTTTGAGCCCTAAGAAGGAGACCCAGTACTTC,CASSLSPKKETQYF
TRBV30,TRBJ1-1,TRBD1,NA,TGTGCCTGGAGCCGGGACAGGGGGCGGAATGAAGCTTTCTTT,CAWSRDRGRNEAFF
TRBV9,TRBJ2-5,NA,few,TGTGCCAGCAGCGTGAGACCGTCAGGGGGGAAAGAGACCCAGTACTTC,CASSVRPSGGKETQYF
TRBV27,TRBJ1-1,NA,NA,TGTGCCAGCATCTCTAGGTGGGAGAGGACTGAAGCTTTCTTT,CASISRWERTEAFF
TRBV7-9,TRBJ1-1,NA,NA,TGTGCCAGCAGTCCCGACAGCATGAACACTGAAGCTTTCTTT,CASSPDSMNTEAFF
TRBV30,TRBJ1-3,TRBD1,few,TGTGCCTCGGACAGGGGAACTGGAAACACCATATATTTT,CASDRGTGNTIYF
TRBV7-3,TRBJ2-3,NA,NA,TGTGCCAGCAGCCCCGAACAGACAGGCACAGATACGCAGTATTTT,CASSPEQTGTDTQYF
TRBV5-1,TRBJ2-5,TRBD1,NA,TGCGCCAGCAGAACCTCGGGACAGGGGGCGAACGAAGAGACCCAGTACTTC,CASRTSGQGANEETQYF
TRBV14,TRBJ2-3,TRBD2,NA,TGTGCCAGCAAACTAGCGGAATACACAGATACGCAGTATTTT,CASKLAEYTDTQYF
TRBV30,TRBJ2-5,NA,few,TGTGCCTGGACGGGAGACTTCTTGGGGGAGACCCAGTACTTC,CAWTGDFLGETQYF
TRBV19,TRBJ1-3,NA,NA,TGTGCCAGTAGTGCCCGGGGGAGGAGCTCTGGAAACACCATATATTTT,CASSARGRSSGNTIYF
TRBV7-9,TRBJ2-5,TRBD1,NA,TGTGCCAGCAGTCCACACACCGGGACAGGACGTGAGACCCAGTACTTC,CASSPHTGTGRETQYF